These T cell receptor beta chains were read from a single sample in a study of post-analysis software for immune sequencing data. TCRdb re-derived calls from the PCR reads in MiXCR, one entry per CDR3 protein. The profile shows a few hundred thousand distinct CDR3 sequences, over 35% of them singletons. Sequencing was performed on blood. The source is a girl aged 10 to 17 with multiple sclerosis. Both conserved end residues are part of each CDR3. Each record gives: clone size, D gene, J gene, V gene, CDR3 DNA, CDR3 protein. D genes are given only for firm matches. Rows give clone size only sometimes, using once, few, many, or a class for an expanded clone.

.,TRBD1,TRBJ1-1,TRBV7-2,TGTGCCAGCAGCGCCTGGGCAGGGGGTGAAGCTTTCTTT,CASSAWAGGEAFF
few,.,TRBJ2-7,TRBV4-1,TGCGCCAGCAGCCAAGGGCGACAGGATGCTTCCTACGAGCAGTACTTC,CASSQGRQDASYEQYF
.,TRBD1,TRBJ2-7,TRBV28,TGTGCCAGCAGTTCAACAGGGGGCTTTCGCTACGAGCAGTACTTC,CASSSTGGFRYEQYF
.,TRBD2,TRBJ2-3,TRBV5-1,TGCGCCAGCAGCTTGGAACTAGCGGGCGGACCGTTCACAGATACGCAGTATTTT,CASSLELAGGPFTDTQYF
.,TRBD2,TRBJ2-1,TRBV4-1,TGCGCCAGCAGCCAGGATTTAACAGGACGACTAGCGGGAGGTTCTTACAATGAGCAGTTCTTC,CASSQDLTGRLAGGSYNEQFF
.,.,TRBJ2-7,TRBV4-3,TGCGCCAGCAGCCAAGAACGGGGAGCTCTTTACGAGCAGTACTTC,CASSQERGALYEQYF
few,.,TRBJ2-7,TRBV19,TGTGCCAGTAGTCCCCGACGGAGCTCCTACGAGCAGTACTTC,CASSPRRSSYEQYF
few,TRBD1,TRBJ1-4,TRBV4-1,TGCGCCAGCAGCCAGGCGGGACAGAGTAATGAAAAACTGTTTTTT,CASSQAGQSNEKLFF
few,TRBD2,TRBJ2-5,TRBV20-1,TGCAGTGCTCCCCTAGCGGGAAGAGAGACCCAGTACTTC,CSAPLAGRETQYF
few,TRBD1,TRBJ1-1,TRBV29-1,TGCAGCTCTGGACAGGGTCATGACACTGAAGCTTTCTTT,CSSGQGHDTEAFF